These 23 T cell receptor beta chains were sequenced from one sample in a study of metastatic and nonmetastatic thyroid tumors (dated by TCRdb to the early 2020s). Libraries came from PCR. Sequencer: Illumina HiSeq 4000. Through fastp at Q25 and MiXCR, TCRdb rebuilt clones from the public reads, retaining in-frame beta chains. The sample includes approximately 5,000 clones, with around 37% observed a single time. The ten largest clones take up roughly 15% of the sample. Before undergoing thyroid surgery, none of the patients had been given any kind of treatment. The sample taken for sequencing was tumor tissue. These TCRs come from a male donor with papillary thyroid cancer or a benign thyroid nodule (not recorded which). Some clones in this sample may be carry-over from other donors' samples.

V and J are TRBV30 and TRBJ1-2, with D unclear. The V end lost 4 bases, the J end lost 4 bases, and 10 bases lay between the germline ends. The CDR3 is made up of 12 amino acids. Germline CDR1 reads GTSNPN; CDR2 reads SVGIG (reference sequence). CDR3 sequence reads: CAWNLPGYGYTF. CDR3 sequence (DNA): TGTGCCTGGAACCTACCAGGCTATGGCTACACCTTC.

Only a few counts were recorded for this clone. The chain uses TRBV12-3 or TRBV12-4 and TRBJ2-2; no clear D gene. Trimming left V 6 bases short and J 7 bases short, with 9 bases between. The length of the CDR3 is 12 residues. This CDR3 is CASSRPGGELFF. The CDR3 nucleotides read TGTGCCAGCAGCCGTCCTGGCGGGGAGCTGTTTTTT.

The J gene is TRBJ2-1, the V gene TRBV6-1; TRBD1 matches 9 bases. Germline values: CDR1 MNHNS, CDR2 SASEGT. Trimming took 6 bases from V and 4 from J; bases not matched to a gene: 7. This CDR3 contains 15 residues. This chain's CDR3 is CASRLTGGVYNEQFF. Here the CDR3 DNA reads TGTGCCAGCAGACTGACAGGGGGTGTATACAATGAGCAGTTCTTC.

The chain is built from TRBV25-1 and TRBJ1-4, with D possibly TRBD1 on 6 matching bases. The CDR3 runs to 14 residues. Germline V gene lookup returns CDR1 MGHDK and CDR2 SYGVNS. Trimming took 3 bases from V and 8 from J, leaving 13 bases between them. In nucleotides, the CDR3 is TGTGCCAGCAGTGAGGGACATGGAGGGGAAAAACTGTTTTTT. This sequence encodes CASSEGHGGEKLFF.

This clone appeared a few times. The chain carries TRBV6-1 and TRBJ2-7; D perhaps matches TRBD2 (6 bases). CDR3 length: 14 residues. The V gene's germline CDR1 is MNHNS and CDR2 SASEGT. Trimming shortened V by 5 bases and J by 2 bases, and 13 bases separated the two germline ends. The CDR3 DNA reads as TGTGCCAGCAGTCCGGGACTTGCAGCCTACGAGCAGTACTTC. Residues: CASSPGLAAYEQYF.

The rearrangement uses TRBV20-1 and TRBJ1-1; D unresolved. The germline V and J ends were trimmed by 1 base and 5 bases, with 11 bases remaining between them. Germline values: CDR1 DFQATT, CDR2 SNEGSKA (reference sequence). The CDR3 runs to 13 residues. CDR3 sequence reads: CSARGYVGTEAFF. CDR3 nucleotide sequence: TGCAGTGCTAGAGGGTACGTTGGGACTGAAGCTTTCTTT.

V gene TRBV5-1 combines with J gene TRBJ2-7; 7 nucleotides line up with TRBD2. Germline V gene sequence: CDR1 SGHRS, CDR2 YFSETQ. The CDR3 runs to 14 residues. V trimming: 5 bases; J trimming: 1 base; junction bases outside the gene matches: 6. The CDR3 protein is CASRLGEGSYEQYF. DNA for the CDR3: TGCGCCAGCAGGCTGGGGGAGGGGTCCTACGAGCAGTACTTC.

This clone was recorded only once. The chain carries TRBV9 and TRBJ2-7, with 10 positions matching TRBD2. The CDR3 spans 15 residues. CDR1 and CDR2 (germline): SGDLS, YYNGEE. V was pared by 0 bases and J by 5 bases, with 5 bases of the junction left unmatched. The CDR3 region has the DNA TGTGCCAGCAGCGTAGAATCTAGCGGGAGCCACGAGCAGTACTTC. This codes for CASSVESSGSHEQYF.

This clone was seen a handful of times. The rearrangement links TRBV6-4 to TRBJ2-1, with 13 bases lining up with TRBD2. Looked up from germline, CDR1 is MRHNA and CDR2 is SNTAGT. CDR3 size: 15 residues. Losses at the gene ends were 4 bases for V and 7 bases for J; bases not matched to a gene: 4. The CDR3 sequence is CASSVGLAGSNEQFF. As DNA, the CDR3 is TGTGCCAGCAGTGTGGGACTAGCGGGATCAAATGAGCAGTTCTTC.

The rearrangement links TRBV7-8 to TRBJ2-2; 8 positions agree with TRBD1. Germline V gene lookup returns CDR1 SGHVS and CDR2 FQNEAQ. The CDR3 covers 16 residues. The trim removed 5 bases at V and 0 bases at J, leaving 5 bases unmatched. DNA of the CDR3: TGTGCCAGCAGCCCTAGACAGGGGACGAACACCGGGGAGCTGTTTTTT. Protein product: CASSPRQGTNTGELFF.

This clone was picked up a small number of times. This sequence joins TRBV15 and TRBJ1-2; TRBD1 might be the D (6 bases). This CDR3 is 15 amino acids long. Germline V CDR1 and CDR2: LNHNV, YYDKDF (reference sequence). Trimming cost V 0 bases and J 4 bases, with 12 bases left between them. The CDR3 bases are TGTGCCACCAGCAGAGAGGGGGGGGCAGCCTATGGCTACACCTTC. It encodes CATSREGGAAYGYTF.

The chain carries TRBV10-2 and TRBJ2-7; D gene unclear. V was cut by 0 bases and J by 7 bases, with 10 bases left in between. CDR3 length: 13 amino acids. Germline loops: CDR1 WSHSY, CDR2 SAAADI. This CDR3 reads CASSESRLWEQYF. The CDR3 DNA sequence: TGCGCCAGCAGTGAGTCCCGGTTGTGGGAGCAGTACTTC.

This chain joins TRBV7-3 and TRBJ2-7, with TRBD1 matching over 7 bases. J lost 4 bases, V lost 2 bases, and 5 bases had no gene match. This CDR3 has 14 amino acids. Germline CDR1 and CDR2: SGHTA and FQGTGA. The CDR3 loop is CASSLGDRGYEQYF. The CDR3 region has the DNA TGTGCCAGCAGCTTAGGGGACAGAGGATACGAGCAGTACTTC. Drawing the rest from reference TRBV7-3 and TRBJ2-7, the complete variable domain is GAGVSQTPSNKVTEKGKYVELRCDPISGHTALYWYRQSLGQGPEFLIYFQGTGAADDSGLPNDRFFAVRPEGSVSTLKIQRTERGDSAVYLCASSLGDRGYEQYFGPGTRLTVT.

Here the CDR3 reads CASSFSVYNEQFF. CDR3 nucleotides: TGTGCCAGCAGCTTCTCAGTATACAATGAGCAGTTCTTC. V gene TRBV7-9 combines with J gene TRBJ2-1; D unclear. CDR1 and CDR2 from the germline V gene are SEHNR and FQNEAQ (reference sequence). The CDR3 totals 13 residues. The ends were cut back, 3 bases at V and 4 bases at J, with 7 bases in the middle.

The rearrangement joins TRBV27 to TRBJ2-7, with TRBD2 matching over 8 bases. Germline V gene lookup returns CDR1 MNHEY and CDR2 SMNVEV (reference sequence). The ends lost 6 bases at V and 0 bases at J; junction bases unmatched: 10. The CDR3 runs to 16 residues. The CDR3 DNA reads TGTGCCAGCAGCCTTCTTCTAGCGGGCGGCTCCTACGAGCAGTACTTC. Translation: CASSLLLAGGSYEQYF.

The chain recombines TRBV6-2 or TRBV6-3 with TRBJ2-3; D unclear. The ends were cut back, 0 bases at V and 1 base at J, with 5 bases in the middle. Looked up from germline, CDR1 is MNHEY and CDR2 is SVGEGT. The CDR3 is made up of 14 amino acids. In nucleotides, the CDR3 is TGTGCCAGCAGTTACTCGGGCCGCACAGATACGCAGTATTTT. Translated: CASSYSGRTDTQYF.

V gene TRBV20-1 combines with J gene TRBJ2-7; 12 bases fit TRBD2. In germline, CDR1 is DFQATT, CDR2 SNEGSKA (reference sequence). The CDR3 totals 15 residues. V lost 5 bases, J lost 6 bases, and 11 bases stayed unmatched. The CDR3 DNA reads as TGCAGTGCTTACCGACTAGCGGGGGCTGTTGGCGAGCAGTACTTC. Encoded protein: CSAYRLAGAVGEQYF.

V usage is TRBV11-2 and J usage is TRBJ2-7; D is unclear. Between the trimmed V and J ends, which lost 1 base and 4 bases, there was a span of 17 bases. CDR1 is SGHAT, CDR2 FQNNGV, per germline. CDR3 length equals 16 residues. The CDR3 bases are TGTGCCAGCAGCTTAGTTTACAGCTCCACAGTGTACGAGCAGTACTTC. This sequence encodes CASSLVYSSTVYEQYF.

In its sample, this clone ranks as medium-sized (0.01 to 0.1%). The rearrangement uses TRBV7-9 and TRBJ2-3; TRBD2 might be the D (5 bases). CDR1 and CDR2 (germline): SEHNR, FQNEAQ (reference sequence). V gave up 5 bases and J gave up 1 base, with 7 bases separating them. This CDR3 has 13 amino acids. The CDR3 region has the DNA TGTGCCAGCAGCCCCGGGGGCACAGATACGCAGTATTTT. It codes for CASSPGGTDTQYF.

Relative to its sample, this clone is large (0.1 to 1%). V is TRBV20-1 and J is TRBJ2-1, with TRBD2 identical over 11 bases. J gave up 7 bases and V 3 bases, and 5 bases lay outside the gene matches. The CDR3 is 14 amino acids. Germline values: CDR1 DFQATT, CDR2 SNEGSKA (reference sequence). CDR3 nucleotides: TGCAGTGCTAGCGCGCTAGCGGGGGGAAATGAGCAGTTCTTC. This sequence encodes CSASALAGGNEQFF.

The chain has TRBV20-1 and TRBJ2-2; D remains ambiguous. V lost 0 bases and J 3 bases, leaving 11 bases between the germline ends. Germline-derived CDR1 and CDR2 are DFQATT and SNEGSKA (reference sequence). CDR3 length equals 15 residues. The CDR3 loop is CSARDTRADTGELFF. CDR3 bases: TGCAGTGCTAGAGACACTCGGGCAGACACCGGGGAGCTGTTTTTT.

The CDR3: CASGRSGGELYEQYF. The CDR3 region has the DNA TGTGCCAGCGGAAGATCCGGAGGGGAACTCTACGAGCAGTACTTC. The genes are TRBV28 and TRBJ2-7; TRBD2 is a possible D gene (6 bases). V was pared by 8 bases and J by 3 bases, with 20 bases between. The CDR3 extends over 15 amino acids. Germline-derived CDR1 and CDR2 are MDHEN and SYDVKM.

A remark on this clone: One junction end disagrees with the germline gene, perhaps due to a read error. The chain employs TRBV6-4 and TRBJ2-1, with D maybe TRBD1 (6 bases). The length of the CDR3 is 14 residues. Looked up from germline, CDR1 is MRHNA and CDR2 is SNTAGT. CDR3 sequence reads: CASSYSTGLDEQFF. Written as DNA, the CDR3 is TGTGCCAGCAGTTACTCTACAGGGCTCGATGAGCAGTTCTTC.